Below are 15 T cell receptor beta chains sequenced from a single sample in a study of CD4 T cells in relation to SARS-CoV-2 and coronaviruses. CD4+ T cells from unexposed donors were obtained before the COVID-19 pandemic (2011-2018). Here immunoSEQ multiplex PCR was the method, and the copy in TCRdb shows in-frame clones only, minus some. The sample holds some 68,000 clones, more than 85% seen once. The specimen was naive CD4+ T cells from PBMCs. Subset of the sample: naive CD4+ T cells isolated by negative enrichment. These receptors all stem from a human donor in good health.

The V and J genes are TRBV7-9 and TRBJ1-5; TRBD1 might be the D (6 bases). Trimming took 3 bases from V and 1 from J, leaving 10 bases between them. Germline lookup yields CDR1 SEHNR and CDR2 FQNEAQ (reference sequence). The CDR3 runs 15 residues. CDR3 protein: CASSLGGGSNQPQHF. CDR3 nucleotide sequence: TGTGCCAGCAGCTTGGGAGGGGGGAGCAATCAGCCCCAGCATTTT.

The chain carries TRBV2 and TRBJ1-2, with 9 bases fitting TRBD1. The CDR3 length is 13 residues. Germline CDR1 reads SNHLY; CDR2 reads FYNNEI. V was clipped by 7 bases and J by 7 bases; unmatched bases: 7. CDR3 residues: CASMGTGLGGYTF. CDR3 bases: TGTGCCAGCATGGGGACAGGGTTGGGTGGCTACACCTTC.

The gene calls are TRBV3-1 (or the pseudogene TRBV3-2) and TRBJ1-1; a possible D gene is TRBD1 (5 bases). The CDR3 is 13 amino acids. Germline V gene sequence: CDR1 LGHDT, CDR2 YNNKEL (reference sequence). V gave up 5 bases and J gave up 4 bases, with 11 bases separating them. The CDR3 coding sequence is TGTGCCAGCAGCGCTCAGGGTATCACTGAAGCTTTCTTT. Translating it yields CASSAQGITEAFF.

The chain links TRBV3-1 (or the pseudogene TRBV3-2) to TRBJ2-3; D is undetermined. V gave up 4 bases and J gave up 6 bases, with 14 bases separating them. This CDR3 has 14 amino acids. The germline CDR1 and CDR2 sequences are LGHDT and YNNKEL (reference sequence). CDR3: CASSRKATADTQYF. CDR3 DNA sequence: TGTGCCAGCAGCCGTAAAGCGACGGCGGATACGCAGTATTTT.

This chain joins TRBV2 and TRBJ2-3; 8 positions agree with TRBD2. The germline V gene encodes CDR1 SNHLY and CDR2 FYNNEI. There are 16 residues in the CDR3. After removal of 2 bases from V and 2 bases from J, the junction contained 6 bases not matched to a gene. This CDR3 reads CASSEQGGGNTDTQYF. The CDR3 region has the DNA TGTGCCAGCAGTGAACAAGGCGGGGGGAACACAGATACGCAGTATTTT.

This rearrangement joins TRBV7-9 to TRBJ1-2, with 9 nucleotides matching TRBD1. Looked up from germline, CDR1 is SEHNR and CDR2 is FQNEAQ (reference sequence). J gave up 4 bases and V 1 base, and 4 bases lay outside the gene matches. This CDR3 contains 15 residues. In DNA, the CDR3 is TGTGCCAGCAGCTTAGAGGGACAGGGACCCTATGGCTACACCTTC. Translation gives CASSLEGQGPYGYTF.

The chain joins TRBV15 to TRBJ2-7; 7 positions agree with TRBD1. The junction had 1 base not matched to a gene; V was cut back by 3 bases and J by 2 bases. Germline CDR1 LNHNV, CDR2 YYDKDF (reference sequence). The CDR3 extends over 13 amino acids. DNA of the CDR3: TGTGCCACCAGCAGGGGACAGACCTACGAGCAGTACTTC. This encodes CATSRGQTYEQYF. Looking up the rest from reference TRBV15 and TRBJ2-7 gives the full variable domain: DAMVIQNPRYQVTQFGKPVTLSCSQTLNHNVMYWYQQKSSQAPKLLFHYYDKDFNNEADTPDNFQSRRPNTSFCFLDIRSPGLGDTAMYLCATSRGQTYEQYFGPGTRLTVT.

The chain uses TRBV24-1 and TRBJ2-7; D unclear. V was trimmed by 4 bases and J by 4 bases, leaving 7 bases between them. This CDR3 contains 12 residues. Germline CDR1 reads KGHDR; CDR2 reads SFDVKD. The DNA of the CDR3 is TGTGCCACCAGTGAAAATTCGTACGAGCAGTACTTC. Its translation is CATSENSYEQYF.

The chain recombines TRBV25-1 with TRBJ1-3; a weak D match, TRBD1 (5 bases). CDR3 length equals 13 residues. Trimming cost V 2 bases and J 8 bases, with 10 bases left between them. Germline V gene data show CDR1 as MGHDK and CDR2 as SYGVNS. The CDR3 nucleotides read TGTGCCAGCAGTGAAGGGGCAGGACACACCATATATTTT. Residues: CASSEGAGHTIYF.

The chain combines TRBV4-1 with TRBJ2-7; TRBD2 aligns across 12 bases. The CDR3 spans 19 residues. The trim removed 1 base at V and 2 bases at J, leaving 12 bases unmatched. Germline CDR1 MGHRA, CDR2 YSYEKL. The CDR3 here is CASSQVLGRRLAGAYEQYF. The DNA for the CDR3 is TGCGCCAGCAGCCAAGTGCTAGGACGTAGACTAGCGGGGGCCTACGAGCAGTACTTC.

This clone was picked up a small number of times. V and J are TRBV15 and TRBJ1-5; D is undetermined. Between the trimmed V and J ends, which lost 1 base and 4 bases, there was a span of 8 bases. Germline V gene sequence: CDR1 LNHNV, CDR2 YYDKDF (reference sequence). This CDR3 comprises 14 residues. DNA of the CDR3: TGTGCCACCAGCAGAGCCAACCGTAATCAGCCCCAGCATTTT. It specifies CATSRANRNQPQHF.

CDR3 residues: CASSQGFRLQETQYF. The DNA for the CDR3 is TGTGCCAGCAGCCAAGGTTTCCGTTTACAAGAGACCCAGTACTTC. The J gene is TRBJ2-5, the V gene TRBV14; D gene ambiguous. The CDR3 covers 15 residues. The germline V gene has CDR1 SGHDN and CDR2 FVKESK. V was clipped by 1 base and J by 2 bases, with 11 bases between them.

The rearrangement joins TRBV20-1 to TRBJ2-7; the D gene could be TRBD1 or TRBD2 (6 bases each). The V gene lost 3 bases and the J gene lost 3 bases, with 12 bases spanning the gap. Germline loops: CDR1 DFQATT, CDR2 SNEGSKA (reference sequence). The CDR3 is 13 residues long. The CDR3 protein is CSASSGGGYEQYF. The CDR3 coding sequence is TGCAGTGCTAGTAGCGGAGGGGGCTACGAGCAGTACTTC.

The gene calls are TRBV2 and TRBJ2-2; tentatively, D is TRBD2 (5 bases). CDR1 and CDR2 (germline): SNHLY, FYNNEI. The CDR3 has 16 residues. V lost 6 bases and J lost 4, with 18 bases in between. Written as DNA, the CDR3 is TGTGCCAGCAGCCCTGAGGGTGGCAGATCCACCGGGGAGCTGTTTTTT. It translates to CASSPEGGRSTGELFF.

The chain links TRBV19 to TRBJ2-5; 9 positions agree with TRBD2. V shed 0 bases, J shed 0 bases, and the junction held 5 bases outside the gene matches. This CDR3 comprises 17 residues. Germline CDR1 and CDR2: LNHDA and SQIVND (reference sequence). The CDR3 DNA reads as TGTGCCAGTAGTATAGATTCTGCGGGAGGGAACCAAGAGACCCAGTACTTC. Translated: CASSIDSAGGNQETQYF.